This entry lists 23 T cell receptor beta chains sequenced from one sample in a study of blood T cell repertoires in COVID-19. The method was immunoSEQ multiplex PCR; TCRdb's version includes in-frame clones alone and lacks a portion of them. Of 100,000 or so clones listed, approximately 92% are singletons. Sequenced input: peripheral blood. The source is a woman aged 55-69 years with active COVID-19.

CDR3 region: CSVFTDIHSGANVLTF. In DNA, the CDR3 is TGCAGCGTTTTTACGGACATTCACTCTGGGGCCAACGTCCTGACTTTC. V is TRBV29-1 and J is TRBJ2-6, with D tentatively TRBD1 (5 bases). The length of the CDR3 is 16 residues. From germline, CDR1 is SQVTM and CDR2 ANQGSEA. V dropped 5 bases and J dropped 0 bases, with 14 bases sitting between them.

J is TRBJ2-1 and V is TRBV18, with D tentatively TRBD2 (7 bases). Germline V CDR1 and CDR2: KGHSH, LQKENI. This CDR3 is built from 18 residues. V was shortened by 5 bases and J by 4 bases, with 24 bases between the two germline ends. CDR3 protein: CASSFPTQGRGSYNEQFF. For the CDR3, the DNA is TGTGCCAGCTCATTCCCGACCCAAGGGAGGGGGTCGTACAATGAGCAGTTCTTC.

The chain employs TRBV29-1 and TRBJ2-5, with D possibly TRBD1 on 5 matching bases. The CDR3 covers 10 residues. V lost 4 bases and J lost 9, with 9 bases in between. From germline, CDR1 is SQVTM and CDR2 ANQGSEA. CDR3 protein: CSVGGAAQYF. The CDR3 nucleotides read TGCAGCGTTGGGGGCGCCGCCCAGTACTTC.

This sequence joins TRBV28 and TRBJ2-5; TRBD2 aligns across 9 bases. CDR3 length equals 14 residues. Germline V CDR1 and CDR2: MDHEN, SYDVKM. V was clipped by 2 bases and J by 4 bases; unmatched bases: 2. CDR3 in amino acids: CASSLAGGRETQYF. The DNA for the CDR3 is TGTGCCAGCAGTTTAGCGGGAGGGAGAGAGACCCAGTACTTC.

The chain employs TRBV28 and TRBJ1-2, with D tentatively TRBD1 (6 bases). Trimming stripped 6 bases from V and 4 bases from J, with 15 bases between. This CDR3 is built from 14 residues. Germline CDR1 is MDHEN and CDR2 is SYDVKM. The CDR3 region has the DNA TGTGCCAGCAGCATGGGCCAGGGGAGCTATGGCTACACCTTC. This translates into CASSMGQGSYGYTF.

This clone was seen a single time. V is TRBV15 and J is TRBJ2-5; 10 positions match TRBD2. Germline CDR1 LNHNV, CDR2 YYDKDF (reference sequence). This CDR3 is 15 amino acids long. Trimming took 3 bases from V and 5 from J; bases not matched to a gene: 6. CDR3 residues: CATSRFGAGGETQYF. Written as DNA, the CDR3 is TGTGCCACCAGCAGGTTTGGAGCGGGGGGGGAGACCCAGTACTTC.

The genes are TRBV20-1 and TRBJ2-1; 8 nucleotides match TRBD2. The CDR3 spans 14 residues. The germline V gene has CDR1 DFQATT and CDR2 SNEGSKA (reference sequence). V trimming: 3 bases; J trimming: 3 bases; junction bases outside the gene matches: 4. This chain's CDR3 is CSASPSGSYNEQFF. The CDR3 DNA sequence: TGCAGTGCTAGTCCGAGCGGGAGCTACAATGAGCAGTTCTTC.

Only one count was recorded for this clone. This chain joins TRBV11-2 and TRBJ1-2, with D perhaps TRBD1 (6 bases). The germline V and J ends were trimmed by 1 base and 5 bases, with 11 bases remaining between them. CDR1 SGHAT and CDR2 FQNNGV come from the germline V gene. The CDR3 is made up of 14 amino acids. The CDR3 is CASSLAQGSYGYTF. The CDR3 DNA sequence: TGTGCCAGCAGCTTAGCGCAGGGGAGTTATGGCTACACCTTC. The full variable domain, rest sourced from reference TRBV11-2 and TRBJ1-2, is EAGVAQSPRYKIIEKRQSVAFWCNPISGHATLYWYQQILGQGPKLLIQFQNNGVVDDSQLPKDRFSAERLKGVDSTLKIQPAKLEDSAVYLCASSLAQGSYGYTFGSGTRLTVV.

Here the CDR3 reads CSVESRQGNEQFF. The CDR3 DNA reads as TGCAGCGTTGAAAGCCGACAGGGGAATGAGCAGTTCTTC. V is TRBV29-1 and J is TRBJ2-1; 8 bases match TRBD1. The trim removed 2 bases at V and 7 bases at J, leaving 4 bases unmatched. The CDR3 loop spans 13 amino acids. Germline V CDR1 and CDR2: SQVTM, ANQGSEA.

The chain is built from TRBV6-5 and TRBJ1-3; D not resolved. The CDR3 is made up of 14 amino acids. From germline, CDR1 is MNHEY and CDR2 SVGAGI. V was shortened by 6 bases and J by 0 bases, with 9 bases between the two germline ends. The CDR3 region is CASRPSGSGNTIYF. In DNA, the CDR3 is TGTGCCAGCAGGCCGTCGGGCTCTGGAAACACCATATATTTT.

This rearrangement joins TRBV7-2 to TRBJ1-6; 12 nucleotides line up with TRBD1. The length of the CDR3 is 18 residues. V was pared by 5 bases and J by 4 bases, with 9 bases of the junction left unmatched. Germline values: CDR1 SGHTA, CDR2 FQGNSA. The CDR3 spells CASSTGTGGAPYNSPLHF. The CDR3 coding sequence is TGTGCCAGCAGCACTGGGACAGGGGGCGCGCCGTATAATTCACCCCTCCACTTT. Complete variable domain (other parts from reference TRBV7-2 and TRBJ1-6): GAGVSQSPSNKVTEKGKDVELRCDPISGHTALYWYRQSLGQGLEFLIYFQGNSAPDKSGLPSDRFSAERTGGSVSTLTIQRTQQEDSAVYLCASSTGTGGAPYNSPLHFGNGTRLTVT.

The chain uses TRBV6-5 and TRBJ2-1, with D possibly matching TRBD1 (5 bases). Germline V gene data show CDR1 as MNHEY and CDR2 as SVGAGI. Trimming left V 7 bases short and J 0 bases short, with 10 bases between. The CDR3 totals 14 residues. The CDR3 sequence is CASTPDSSYNEQFF. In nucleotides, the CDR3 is TGTGCCAGCACGCCAGACAGCTCCTACAATGAGCAGTTCTTC.

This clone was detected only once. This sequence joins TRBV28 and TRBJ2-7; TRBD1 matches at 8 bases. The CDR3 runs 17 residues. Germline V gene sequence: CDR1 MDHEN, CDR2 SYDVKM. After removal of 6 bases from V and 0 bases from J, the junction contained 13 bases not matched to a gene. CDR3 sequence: CASRAGTGGLSSYEQYF. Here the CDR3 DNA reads TGTGCCAGCAGGGCCGGGACAGGAGGACTTAGCTCCTACGAGCAGTACTTC.

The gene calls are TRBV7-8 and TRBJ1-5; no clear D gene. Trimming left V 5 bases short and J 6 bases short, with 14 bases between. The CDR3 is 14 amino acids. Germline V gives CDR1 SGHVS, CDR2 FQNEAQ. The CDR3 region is CASSPEMSFQPQHF. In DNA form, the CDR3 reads TGTGCCAGCAGCCCGGAGATGTCCTTTCAGCCCCAGCATTTT.

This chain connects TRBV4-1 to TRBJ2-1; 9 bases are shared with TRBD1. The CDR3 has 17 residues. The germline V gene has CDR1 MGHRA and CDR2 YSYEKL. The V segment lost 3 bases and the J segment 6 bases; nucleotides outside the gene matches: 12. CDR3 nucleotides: TGCGCCAGCAGCCACGTTATGACAGGGGGAGTGGGCAATGAGCAGTTCTTC. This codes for CASSHVMTGGVGNEQFF.

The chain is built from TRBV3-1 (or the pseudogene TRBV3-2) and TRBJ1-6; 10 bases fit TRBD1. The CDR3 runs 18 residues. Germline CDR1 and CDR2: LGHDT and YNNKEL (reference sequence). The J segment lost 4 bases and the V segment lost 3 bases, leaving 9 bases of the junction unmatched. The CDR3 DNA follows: TGTGCCAGCAGCCATTTTTCTGGGGGACAGGGGTATAATTCACCCCTCCACTTT. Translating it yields CASSHFSGGQGYNSPLHF.

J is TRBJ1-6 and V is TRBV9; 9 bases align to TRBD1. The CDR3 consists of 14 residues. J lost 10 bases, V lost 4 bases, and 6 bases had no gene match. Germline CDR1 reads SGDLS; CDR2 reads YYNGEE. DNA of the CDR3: TGTGCCAGCAGCCAGACAGGGGGGGGATCACCCCTCCACTTT. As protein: CASSQTGGGSPLHF.

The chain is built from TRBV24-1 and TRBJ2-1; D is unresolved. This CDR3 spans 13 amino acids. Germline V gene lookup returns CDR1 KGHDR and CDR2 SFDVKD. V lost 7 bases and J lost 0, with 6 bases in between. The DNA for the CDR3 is TGTGCCACCAGATCGAGCTCCTACAATGAGCAGTTCTTC. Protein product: CATRSSSYNEQFF.

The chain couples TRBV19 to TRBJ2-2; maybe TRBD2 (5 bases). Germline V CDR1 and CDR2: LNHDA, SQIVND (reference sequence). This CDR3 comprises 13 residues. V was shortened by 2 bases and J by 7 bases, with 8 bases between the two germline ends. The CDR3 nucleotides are TGTGCCAGTAGTATACGGGAAAACGGGGAGCTGTTTTTT. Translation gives CASSIRENGELFF. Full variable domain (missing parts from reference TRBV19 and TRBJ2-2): DGGITQSPKYLFRKEGQNVTLSCEQNLNHDAMYWYRQDPGQGLRLIYYSQIVNDFQKGDIAEGYSVSREKKESFPLTVTSAQKNPTAFYLCASSIRENGELFFGEGSRLTVL.

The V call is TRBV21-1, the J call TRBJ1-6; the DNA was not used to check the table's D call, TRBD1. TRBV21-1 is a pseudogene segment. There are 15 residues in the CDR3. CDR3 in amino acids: CASSKGAGVNSPLHF. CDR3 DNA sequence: TGTGCCAGCAGCAAAGGGGCAGGGGTTAATTCACCCCTCCACTTT.

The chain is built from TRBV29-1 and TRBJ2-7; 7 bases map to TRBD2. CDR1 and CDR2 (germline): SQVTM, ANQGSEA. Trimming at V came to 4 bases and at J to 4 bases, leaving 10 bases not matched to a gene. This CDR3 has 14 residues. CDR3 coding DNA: TGCAGCGTTGTCTTGGGCGGGAGTTTTTACGAGCAGTACTTC. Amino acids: CSVVLGGSFYEQYF.

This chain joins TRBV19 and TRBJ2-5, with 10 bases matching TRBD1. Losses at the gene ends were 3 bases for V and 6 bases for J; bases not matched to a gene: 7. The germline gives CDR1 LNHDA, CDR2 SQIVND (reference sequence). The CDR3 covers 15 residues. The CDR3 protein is CASSMGGQGLQTQYF. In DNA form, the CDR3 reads TGTGCCAGTAGTATGGGGGGACAGGGGTTACAGACCCAGTACTTC.

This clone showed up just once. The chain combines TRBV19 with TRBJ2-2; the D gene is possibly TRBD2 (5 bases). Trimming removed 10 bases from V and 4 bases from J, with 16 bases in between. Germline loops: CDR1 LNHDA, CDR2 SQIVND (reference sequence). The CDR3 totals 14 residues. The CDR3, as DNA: TGTGCCACGAGCACTAGGCTACCCACCGGGGAGCTGTTTTTT. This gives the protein CATSTRLPTGELFF.